This note documents a single TCR beta chain sequence. Its antigen is still unknown. The data belong to a study of a mutant IDH1 vaccine in newly diagnosed glioma. Study-wide context: Of the patients given treatment, approximately 62% were male and about 38% were female, and a mean age of around 38 years was recorded. Radiotherapy, temozolomide, or both had been given previously, and both were given to most.

Time point specified: week 5, during vaccination. Each dose of the vaccine consisted of 300 ug of mutant IDH1 20-mer peptide, with topical imiquimod. New WHO grade 3 or 4 astrocytomas that were IDH1-mutant and ATRX-lost had been found in donors. Germline V gene sequence: CDR1 MNHEY, CDR2 SMNVEV (reference sequence). The V end lost 3 bases, the J end lost 8 bases, and 8 bases lay between the germline ends. This CDR3 has 12 residues. Study-wide findings and caveats: In around 93% of patients, immune responses induced by the vaccine occurred.

Sequencing was performed with immunoSEQ multiplex PCR; in TCRdb, only in-frame clones are kept and a portion is missing. The sample includes around 25,000 clones, around 85% of them seen just once. Sample: PBMCs, taken from a glioma patient whose treatment included an IDH1 peptide vaccine. The TCR was taken from a man in his forties or fifties with glioma. Some clones in this sample may be carry-over from other donors' samples. The chain joins TRBV27 to TRBJ2-1, with D possibly TRBD1 on 6 matching bases. The CDR3 here is CASSFRGDEQFF. In nucleotides, the CDR3 is TGTGCCAGCAGTTTCAGGGGCGATGAGCAGTTCTTC.